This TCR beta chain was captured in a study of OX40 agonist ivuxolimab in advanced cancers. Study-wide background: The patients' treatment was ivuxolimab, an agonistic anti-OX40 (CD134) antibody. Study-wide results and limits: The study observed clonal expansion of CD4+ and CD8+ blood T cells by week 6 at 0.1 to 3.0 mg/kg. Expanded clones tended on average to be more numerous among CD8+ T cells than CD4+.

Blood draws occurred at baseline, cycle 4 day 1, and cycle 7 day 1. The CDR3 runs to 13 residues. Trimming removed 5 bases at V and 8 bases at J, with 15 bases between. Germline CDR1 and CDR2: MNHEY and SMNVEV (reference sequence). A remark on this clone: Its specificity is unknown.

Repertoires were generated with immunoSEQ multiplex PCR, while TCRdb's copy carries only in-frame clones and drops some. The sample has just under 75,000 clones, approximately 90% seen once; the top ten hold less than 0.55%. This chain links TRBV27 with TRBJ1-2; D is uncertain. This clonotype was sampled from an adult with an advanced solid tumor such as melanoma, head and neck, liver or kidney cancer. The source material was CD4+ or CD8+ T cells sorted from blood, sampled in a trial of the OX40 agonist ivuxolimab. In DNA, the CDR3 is TGTGCCAGCAGTCCCGGCCAGGCGGGCGGCTACACCTTC. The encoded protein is CASSPGQAGGYTF.